The clone carrying this T cell receptor (beta chain) occurred once. Antigen unknown. Primers: 60 Vbeta forward and 13 Jbeta reverse. TCRdb's table, derived via immunoSEQ multiplex PCR, lists solely in-frame clones and lacks some. The profile shows 200,000 or so clones, approximately 83% of them singletons. The sample comes from a study of cytomegalovirus exposure and HLA in healthy donors. The length of the CDR3 is 14 residues. Trimming took 5 bases from V and 5 from J; bases not matched to a gene: 6. Germline CDR1 is GTSNPN and CDR2 is SVGIG (reference sequence). Whole-study results and caveats: The number of N-insertions in an Asian-associated ancestry cluster was reportedly below the approximately 690-donor mean in a later analysis. It was in a later analysis that TCR association rates were seen to vary by HLA locus, highest for DRB1 and lowest for HLA-C. Later analysis showed most CMV-associated TCR beta chains appearing HLA-restricted.

The J gene is TRBJ1-5, the V gene TRBV30, with 10 bases fitting TRBD1. This TCR derives from a boy between 2 and 10 years old in good health and CMV-seronegative. The source material was PBMCs. The CDR3 DNA follows: TGTGCCTGGGATCGAGGGACAGGGGATCAGCCCCAGCATTTT. It specifies CAWDRGTGDQPQHF.